The next 3 T cell receptor beta chains were all read from a single sample in a study of cytotoxic CD8 clonotypes in ibrutinib-treated CLL. Using immunoSEQ multiplex PCR, the repertoire was profiled, and TCRdb retains in-frame clones only, with some absent. The sample holds about 50,000 clones; around four fifths are singletons and the top ten take 20%. Sequenced material: PBMCs, taken after 24 months of ibrutinib treatment. The receptors derive from a human donor with chronic lymphocytic leukemia.

The chain has TRBV10-1 and TRBJ1-1, with TRBD1 identical over 7 bases. V shed 3 bases and J 2 bases; nucleotides not matched to a gene: 12. Germline CDR1 is WNHNN and CDR2 is SYGVQD (reference sequence). CDR3 length equals 17 residues. Here the CDR3 reads CASSEPRSGTANTEAFF. CDR3 coding DNA: TGCGCCAGCAGTGAACCGCGATCCGGGACAGCCAACACTGAAGCTTTCTTT.

This chain uses TRBV19 with TRBJ2-5, with 11 bases identical to TRBD2. J lost 5 bases, V lost 6 bases, and 17 bases had no gene match. Germline V gives CDR1 LNHDA, CDR2 SQIVND (reference sequence). The CDR3 has 18 residues. CDR3 nucleotides: TGTGCCAGTAGCAGTAGGGATAGCGGGAGGGCCAGTGATGAGACCCAGTACTTC. Translated, it gives CASSSRDSGRASDETQYF.

V gene TRBV6-6 combines with J gene TRBJ2-2; TRBD2 matches at 12 bases. Trimming took 7 bases from V and 5 from J; bases not matched to a gene: 2. From germline, CDR1 is MNHNY and CDR2 SVGAGI (reference sequence). The CDR3 has 14 residues. In DNA, the CDR3 is TGTGCCAGCACGACTAGCGGGAGTACCGGGGAGCTGTTTTTT. Residues: CASTTSGSTGELFF.